This TCR beta chain derives from a study of T cell repertoires in cytomegalovirus infection. The wider study: Public TCR beta signatures marked donors with CMV infection and the matching HLA. The study, taken as a whole, reports: The ex vivo response showed dominance by HLA-C-restricted CMV-specific TCR beta clonotypes. The study identified carriers of CMV plus the relevant HLA from cumulative public TCR beta family frequency.

This clonotype was seen only a few times. Its specificity is not known. Each CDR3 protein gets one entry after TCRdb re-called the reads with MiXCR. The sample holds fewer than 200,000 distinct CDR3 sequences, about 20% seen once. The sequence derives from a human donor in good health (CMV status not recorded). Some clones in this sample may be carry-over from other donors' samples. The source was CD8+ T cells from cultured PBMCs, collected from culture after CMV antigen stimulation.

CDR3 nucleotide sequence: TGTGCCAGCAGCCATTTCGGGGCTAACTATGGCTACACCTTC. Its protein is CASSHFGANYGYTF. V usage is TRBV6-8 and J usage is TRBJ1-2; D unclear. From germline, CDR1 is MNHGY and CDR2 SAAAGT. V lost 6 bases to trimming and J lost 0 bases, with 11 bases between them. This CDR3 has 14 residues.